These T cell receptor beta chains were read from a single sample in a study of PD-1 blockade in classical Hodgkin lymphoma. The assay was immunoSEQ multiplex PCR, and TCRdb's table has in-frame clones only and misses some. The sample yields 20,000 to 30,000 clones, approximately 80% seen once. The sample consisted of peripheral blood mononuclear cells (PBMCs), taken before the second cycle of nivolumab. Receptors were obtained from a human donor with classical Hodgkin lymphoma. CDR3s include the opening cysteine and the closing phenylalanine or tryptophan. The order of the fields is J gene, D gene, clone size, V gene, CDR3 protein, CDR3 DNA. D genes are given only for firm matches. Size is omitted from some rows. Given values are once, few, many or a class for expanded clones.

>TRBJ1-2|TRBD1|once|TRBV6-5
CASSQGTGGYGYTF
TGTGCCAGCAGCCAAGGGACAGGAGGTTATGGCTACACCTTC
>TRBJ2-1|.|.|TRBV11-2
CASSFFGGSNEQFF
TGTGCCAGCAGCTTTTTCGGGGGCTCCAATGAGCAGTTCTTC
>TRBJ2-2|.|once|TRBV5-6
CASSPYGAVGELFF
TGTGCCAGCAGCCCCTATGGGGCAGTCGGGGAGCTGTTTTTT
>TRBJ2-7|.|.|TRBV7-9
CASSLVEGKILEQYF
TGTGCCAGCAGCTTAGTGGAGGGGAAAATTCTCGAGCAGTACTTC
>TRBJ2-7|.|once|TRBV15
CATSREAGSYEQYF
TGTGCCACCAGCAGAGAAGCTGGGTCCTACGAGCAGTACTTC
>TRBJ1-5|.|.|TRBV27
CASSQPSNQPQHF
TGTGCCAGCAGCCAGCCTAGCAATCAGCCCCAGCATTTT
>TRBJ2-2|.|.|TRBV29-1
CSAEGGTGELFF
TGCAGCGCAGAGGGTGGAACCGGGGAGCTGTTTTTT
>TRBJ1-2|.|.|TRBV30
CAWSRGRDIYGYTF
TGTGCCTGGAGTCGGGGCAGGGATATCTATGGCTACACCTTC
>TRBJ1-2|.|.|TRBV7-9
CASSLVGMDGYTF
TGTGCCAGCAGCTTAGTGGGGATGGATGGCTACACCTTC
>TRBJ2-3|TRBD2|.|TRBV10-3
CATWTSGDTDTQYF
TGTGCCACCTGGACTAGCGGGGACACAGATACGCAGTATTTT
>TRBJ2-3|TRBD2|.|TRBV10-3
CAISEAGGAPSTDTQYF
TGTGCCATCAGTGAGGCGGGGGGGGCCCCTAGCACAGATACGCAGTATTTT
>TRBJ2-7|.|.|TRBV19
CASSRAYGGFDEQYF
TGTGCCAGTAGTAGGGCGTACGGGGGTTTCGACGAGCAGTACTTC
>TRBJ2-3|TRBD2|few|TRBV7-8
CASSQRILARSTDTQYF
TGTGCCAGCAGCCAACGGATACTAGCGAGGAGCACAGATACGCAGTATTTT
>TRBJ1-2|.|.|TRBV29-1
CSTYGSLGGYTF
TGCAGCACCTACGGGTCCCTGGGGGGCTACACCTTC
>TRBJ2-2|.|.|TRBV5-4
CASSETPAKVNTGELFF
TGTGCCAGCAGTGAGACCCCTGCCAAGGTGAACACCGGGGAGCTGTTTTTT
>TRBJ1-2|.|.|TRBV6-1
CASTSGGGYTF
TGTGCCAGCACCTCGGGCGGTGGCTACACCTTC